The next 29 T cell receptor beta chains were all read from a single sample in a study of long-term antiretroviral therapy in people with HIV. Assay version v3.0 of immunoSEQ was used, and it was run at survey level. Clones were sequenced by immunoSEQ multiplex PCR, and TCRdb holds only the in-frame ones, with some missing. The table records about 36,000 clones, more than 80% of them present only once. Sequenced material: unsorted PBMCs, taken 3.4 years after starting antiretroviral therapy. These receptors all stem from a young man with HIV.

The chain is built from TRBV28 and TRBJ1-1; 9 bases agree with TRBD1. The CDR3 is 13 residues long. Per germline, CDR1 MDHEN and CDR2 SYDVKM. V was clipped by 6 bases and J by 7 bases; unmatched bases: 6. In DNA form, the CDR3 reads TGTGCCAGCAGGGTCAGGGACAGGGTTGAAGCTTTCTTT. Residues: CASRVRDRVEAFF.

J is TRBJ2-7 and V is TRBV30, with 7 bases fitting TRBD2. The V gene end was trimmed by 3 bases and the J gene end by 2 bases; junction bases not matched to a gene: 7. The CDR3 is 14 amino acids. Germline V gene data show CDR1 as GTSNPN and CDR2 as SVGIG (reference sequence). Written as DNA, the CDR3 is TGTGCCTGGAGCAGCGCTAGCGGTGCCTACGAGCAGTACTTC. Translation: CAWSSASGAYEQYF.

V gene TRBV7-2 combines with J gene TRBJ2-7; D is ambiguous. Trimming pared 2 bases from V and 5 bases from J, leaving 13 bases between. CDR1 is SGHTA and CDR2 is FQGNSA in the germline V gene. CDR3 length: 14 amino acids. CDR3 residues: CASSLLGSRDEQYF. The CDR3 nucleotides read TGTGCCAGCAGCTTACTCGGAAGCCGCGACGAGCAGTACTTC.

The chain has TRBV9 and TRBJ2-7, with TRBD2 matching over 7 bases. The germline V gene encodes CDR1 SGDLS and CDR2 YYNGEE. This CDR3 region has 13 residues. Trimming removed 0 bases from V and 5 bases from J; junction bases left unmatched: 2. CDR3 amino acids: CASSVGLAHEQYF. CDR3 bases: TGTGCCAGCAGCGTAGGACTAGCTCACGAGCAGTACTTC. Looking up the rest from reference TRBV9 and TRBJ2-7 gives the full variable domain: DSGVTQTPKHLITATGQRVTLRCSPRSGDLSVYWYQQSLDQGLQFLIQYYNGEERAKGNILERFSAQQFPDLHSELNLSSLELGDSALYFCASSVGLAHEQYFGPGTRLTVT.

The J gene is TRBJ1-5, the V gene TRBV6-6; D is unclear. V lost 4 bases to trimming and J lost 0 bases, with 10 bases between them. Germline CDR1 is MNHNY and CDR2 is SVGAGI (reference sequence). This CDR3 spans 15 amino acids. As DNA, the CDR3 is TGTGCCAGCAGTTCTGACGGTGCTAGCAATCAGCCCCAGCATTTT. Translation gives CASSSDGASNQPQHF.

The V and J genes are TRBV15 and TRBJ1-4; 7 positions agree with TRBD1. This CDR3 has 13 residues. V lost 1 base and J lost 10; bases outside the gene matches: 3. Germline CDR1 is LNHNV and CDR2 is YYDKDF (reference sequence). The DNA for the CDR3 is TGTGCCACCAGCAGAGTACCAGGGGGAAAACTGTTTTTT. Its protein is CATSRVPGGKLFF.

The chain is built from TRBV11-3 and TRBJ2-3; no definite D call. Germline assignment: CDR1 SGHNT and CDR2 YENEEA. Trimming removed 6 bases from V and 2 bases from J, with 9 bases in between. CDR3 length: 13 amino acids. The CDR3 reads CASRSDHTDTQYF. CDR3 nucleotides: TGTGCCAGCAGATCAGACCACACAGATACGCAGTATTTT.

The chain recombines TRBV27 with TRBJ2-1; D ambiguous. This CDR3 has 14 amino acids. Germline CDR1 is MNHEY and CDR2 is SMNVEV (reference sequence). The V end was cut by 2 bases, the J end by 5 bases, with 10 bases between. This chain's CDR3 is CASSLKPSHNEQFF. CDR3 DNA sequence: TGTGCCAGCAGTTTAAAGCCATCGCACAATGAGCAGTTCTTC.

The chain carries TRBV7-2 and TRBJ2-3; D gene unclear. The CDR3 totals 15 residues. V dropped 7 bases and J dropped 0 bases, with 14 bases sitting between them. Looked up from germline, CDR1 is SGHTA and CDR2 is FQGNSA. The CDR3: CASTLTPSSTDTQYF. CDR3 nucleotides: TGTGCCAGCACCCTGACCCCATCTAGCACAGATACGCAGTATTTT.

This clone was observed a handful of times. The genes are TRBV7-9 and TRBJ1-3; the D is unclear. Trimming took 0 bases from V and 1 from J, leaving 10 bases between them. Germline values: CDR1 SEHNR, CDR2 FQNEAQ (reference sequence). The CDR3 has 16 residues. CDR3 DNA: TGTGCCAGCAGCTTAGCGCAACCGGGATCTGGAAACACCATATATTTT. Residues: CASSLAQPGSGNTIYF.

The genes are TRBV7-2 and TRBJ1-1; D is uncertain. The CDR3 length is 14 residues. V lost 5 bases and J lost 0, with 10 bases in between. Germline assignment: CDR1 SGHTA and CDR2 FQGNSA. The CDR3 bases are TGTGCCAGCAGCGTACAGAAATTGAACACTGAAGCTTTCTTT. Its translation is CASSVQKLNTEAFF.

V is TRBV18 and J is TRBJ2-1, with D perhaps TRBD2 (5 bases). CDR3 length: 16 amino acids. From germline, CDR1 is KGHSH and CDR2 LQKENI. Trimming shortened V by 2 bases and J by 6 bases, and 17 bases separated the two germline ends. The CDR3 DNA follows: TGTGCCAGCTCACCATGGAGGCTAGACGATATCAATGAGCAGTTCTTC. As protein: CASSPWRLDDINEQFF.

The chain has TRBV7-2 and TRBJ2-7; TRBD1 matches 9 bases. V lost 5 bases and J lost 5; bases outside the gene matches: 22. Germline lookup yields CDR1 SGHTA and CDR2 FQGNSA. The CDR3 totals 19 residues. The CDR3 coding sequence is TGTGCCAGCAGCACACGGACAGGGGCCCCGGGGGCTAGCGTAAACGAGCAGTACTTC. Encoded protein: CASSTRTGAPGASVNEQYF.

This rearrangement joins TRBV6-5 to TRBJ1-1; TRBD1 agrees at 9 bases. This CDR3 spans 16 amino acids. Germline V gene data show CDR1 as MNHEY and CDR2 as SVGAGI. Losses at the gene ends were 2 bases for V and 2 bases for J; bases not matched to a gene: 6. The CDR3 loop is CASSYKGTGINTEAFF. The CDR3 DNA sequence: TGTGCCAGCAGTTACAAGGGGACAGGGATAAACACTGAAGCTTTCTTT.

The CDR3 nucleotides are TGTGCAACAGGGGAGAACACTGAAGCTTTCTTT. Translation: CATGENTEAFF. The chain has TRBV6-6 and TRBJ1-1, with TRBD1 matching over 7 bases. The CDR3 runs 11 residues. Germline assignment: CDR1 MNHNY and CDR2 SVGAGI (reference sequence).

J is TRBJ1-4 and V is TRBV7-9, with a weak D call TRBD1 (5 bases). Per the germline V gene, CDR1 is SEHNR and CDR2 is FQNEAQ (reference sequence). The CDR3 length is 15 residues. V gave up 5 bases and J gave up 8 bases, with 18 bases separating them. The CDR3 here is CASSQRGPGREKLFF. The CDR3, as DNA: TGTGCCAGCAGCCAACGGGGACCAGGAAGAGAAAAACTGTTTTTT.

The rearrangement joins TRBV11-2 to TRBJ1-1; no clear D. Germline loops: CDR1 SGHAT, CDR2 FQNNGV. The CDR3 extends over 16 amino acids. Deletions cut 0 bases from V and 1 base from J, with 12 bases between. The CDR3 DNA reads TGTGCCAGCAGCTTAGATGAGGGCAGACCGAACACTGAAGCTTTCTTT. Translated: CASSLDEGRPNTEAFF. The full variable domain, in which reference TRBV11-2 and TRBJ1-1 provide the parts outside the CDR3, is EAGVAQSPRYKIIEKRQSVAFWCNPISGHATLYWYQQILGQGPKLLIQFQNNGVVDDSQLPKDRFSAERLKGVDSTLKIQPAKLEDSAVYLCASSLDEGRPNTEAFFGQGTRLTVV.

The genes are TRBV5-1 and TRBJ1-1; TRBD1 matches at 8 bases. The length of the CDR3 is 16 residues. Germline V gives CDR1 SGHRS, CDR2 YFSETQ. The ends lost 4 bases at V and 3 bases at J; junction bases unmatched: 11. The CDR3, as DNA: TGCGCCAGCAGCGGGGGACAGGCGGTTATGGACACTGAAGCTTTCTTT. It translates to CASSGGQAVMDTEAFF.

This clone was seen more than once but under ten times. V and J are TRBV28 and TRBJ2-7; D perhaps matches TRBD1 (5 bases). This CDR3 has 13 residues. Germline V gene sequence: CDR1 MDHEN, CDR2 SYDVKM. V gave up 10 bases and J gave up 3 bases, with 16 bases separating them. This CDR3 reads CATDPTGVYEQYF. CDR3 DNA: TGTGCCACTGACCCAACAGGAGTCTACGAGCAGTACTTC.

The chain is built from TRBV5-1 and TRBJ2-1, with TRBD2 matching over 7 bases. Trimming at V came to 0 bases and at J to 3 bases, leaving 6 bases not matched to a gene. The CDR3 extends over 16 amino acids. Germline V lookup: CDR1 SGHRS, CDR2 YFSETQ. The CDR3, as DNA: TGCGCCAGCAGCTTGGTCCCTAGCGGTAACTACAATGAGCAGTTCTTC. Translated: CASSLVPSGNYNEQFF.

This clone has only a few counts. J is TRBJ2-4 and V is TRBV27; TRBD2 might be the D (6 bases). Trimming took off 0 bases at V and 1 base at J, with 13 bases between the two ends. Germline CDR1 and CDR2: MNHEY and SMNVEV (reference sequence). The CDR3 spans 17 residues. CDR3 in DNA: TGTGCCAGCAGTTTATCGTGGCGGGACGGGGCCAAAAACATTCAGTACTTC. This codes for CASSLSWRDGAKNIQYF.

The chain is built from TRBV18 and TRBJ2-7, with TRBD2 matching 11 bases. In germline, CDR1 is KGHSH, CDR2 LQKENI. The length of the CDR3 is 13 residues. V shed 6 bases and J 6 bases; nucleotides not matched to a gene: 4. CDR3 nucleotides: TGTGCCAGCTCGTCCGGGACTAGCGGCGAGCAGTACTTC. Its translation is CASSSGTSGEQYF.

The chain links TRBV6-5 to TRBJ2-7, with 8 bases that match TRBD1. This CDR3 region has 16 residues. After removal of 0 bases from V and 2 bases from J, the junction contained 6 bases not matched to a gene. Germline-derived CDR1 and CDR2 are MNHEY and SVGAGI. CDR3 coding DNA: TGTGCCAGCAGTTACTCTGGGACAGGATATCCCTACGAGCAGTACTTC. This sequence encodes CASSYSGTGYPYEQYF.

This chain joins TRBV11-2 and TRBJ2-7; D gene unclear. V lost 5 bases and J 1 base, leaving 9 bases between the germline ends. CDR1 and CDR2 from the germline V gene are SGHAT and FQNNGV. The CDR3 has 13 amino acids. CDR3 nucleotide sequence: TGTGCCAGCAGCGTCGACCCTTCCTACGAGCAGTACTTC. It specifies CASSVDPSYEQYF.

This clone was seen a few times. The chain carries TRBV18 and TRBJ1-1; no clear D. The germline V gene encodes CDR1 KGHSH and CDR2 LQKENI. CDR3 length equals 11 residues. V was clipped by 3 bases and J by 13 bases, with 12 bases between them. The CDR3 nucleotides are TGTGCCAGCTCACCGGGTCAAGAGAGTTTCTTT. Amino acid sequence: CASSPGQESFF.

V and J are TRBV6-1 and TRBJ2-4, with D tentatively TRBD1 or TRBD2 (5 bases each). CDR1 is MNHNS and CDR2 is SASEGT in the germline V gene. This CDR3 spans 16 amino acids. V lost 2 bases and J lost 0, with 11 bases in between. CDR3 in amino acids: CASSENRGAAKNIQYF. The CDR3 nucleotides are TGTGCCAGCAGTGAAAATCGGGGCGCAGCCAAAAACATTCAGTACTTC.

V usage is TRBV28 and J usage is TRBJ1-1, with D possibly TRBD1 on 5 matching bases. Germline V gives CDR1 MDHEN, CDR2 SYDVKM. Between the trimmed V and J ends, which lost 2 bases and 3 bases, there was a span of 16 bases. The CDR3 covers 16 residues. In nucleotides, the CDR3 is TGTGCCAGCAGTTTAACGGGGGAAGGTTCGTACACTGAAGCTTTCTTT. This codes for CASSLTGEGSYTEAFF.

This clone showed up just a few times. CDR3 amino acids: CASSGRTGENTEAFF. In DNA, the CDR3 is TGTGCCAGCAGCGGCCGGACAGGGGAGAACACTGAAGCTTTCTTT. The V and J genes are TRBV5-4 and TRBJ1-1, with 9 bases lining up with TRBD1. Losses at the gene ends were 4 bases for V and 1 base for J; bases not matched to a gene: 5. Germline V gene lookup returns CDR1 SGHNT and CDR2 YYREEE (reference sequence). The CDR3 runs 15 residues. The complete variable domain, with remaining parts taken from reference TRBV5-4 and TRBJ1-1, reads ETGVTQSPTHLIKTRGQQVTLRCSSQSGHNTVSWYQQALGQGPQFIFQYYREEENGRGNFPPRFSGLQFPNYSSELNVNALELDDSALYLCASSGRTGENTEAFFGQGTRLTVV.

V and J are TRBV28 and TRBJ2-7; TRBD2 aligns across 8 bases. This CDR3 contains 14 residues. CDR1 is MDHEN, CDR2 SYDVKM, per germline. With 5 bases clipped from V and 2 bases from J, the junction kept 5 bases outside the gene matches. CDR3 region: CASSELAATYEQYF. Here the CDR3 DNA reads TGTGCCAGCAGTGAACTAGCGGCCACCTACGAGCAGTACTTC.